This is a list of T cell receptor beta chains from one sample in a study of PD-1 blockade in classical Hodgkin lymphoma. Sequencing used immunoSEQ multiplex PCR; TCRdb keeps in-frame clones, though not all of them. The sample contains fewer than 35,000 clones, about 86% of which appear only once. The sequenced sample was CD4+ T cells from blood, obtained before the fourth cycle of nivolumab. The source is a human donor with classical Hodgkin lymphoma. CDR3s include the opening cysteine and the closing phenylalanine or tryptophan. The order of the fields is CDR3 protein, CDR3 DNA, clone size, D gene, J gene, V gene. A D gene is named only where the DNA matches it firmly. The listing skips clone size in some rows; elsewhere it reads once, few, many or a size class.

CDR3: CASSLLQPVSGNTIYF
DNA: TGTGCCAGCAGCTTGCTGCAGCCCGTCTCTGGAAACACCATATATTTT
size: .
D: .
J: TRBJ1-3
V: TRBV5-5

CDR3: CASKKANEQFF
DNA: TGTGCCAGCAAGAAAGCGAATGAGCAGTTCTTC
size: .
D: .
J: TRBJ2-1
V: TRBV6-1

CDR3: CASRSHRDAGQYF
DNA: TGTGCCAGCAGATCTCACAGGGACGCGGGGCAGTATTTT
size: .
D: .
J: TRBJ2-3
V: TRBV6-6

CDR3: CASSSGQGGALSGNTIYF
DNA: TGCGCCAGCAGCTCCGGACAGGGGGGTGCCCTCTCTGGAAACACCATATATTTT
size: .
D: TRBD1
J: TRBJ1-3
V: TRBV5-1

CDR3: CASGTGEGYEQYF
DNA: TGTGCCAGCGGCACAGGGGAAGGTTACGAGCAGTACTTC
size: .
D: TRBD1
J: TRBJ2-7
V: TRBV13

CDR3: CASSPGTFNYGYTF
DNA: TGTGCCAGCAGTCCCGGGACCTTTAACTATGGCTACACCTTC
size: .
D: .
J: TRBJ1-2
V: TRBV28

CDR3: CASSQPGLAGVSTDTQYF
DNA: TGCGCCAGCAGCCAACCGGGACTAGCGGGAGTGTCGACAGATACGCAGTATTTT
size: .
D: TRBD2
J: TRBJ2-3
V: TRBV4-1

CDR3: CASRLTESRANTGELFF
DNA: TGTGCCAGTAGGCTGACAGAAAGCCGCGCGAACACCGGGGAGCTGTTTTTT
size: .
D: .
J: TRBJ2-2
V: TRBV19

CDR3: CASSLWQGYGYTF
DNA: TGCGCCAGCAGCTTGTGGCAGGGCTATGGCTACACCTTC
size: .
D: .
J: TRBJ1-2
V: TRBV5-1

CDR3: CASSPDQGDTQYF
DNA: TGTGCCAGCTCACCCGATCAGGGGGATACGCAGTATTTT
size: .
D: .
J: TRBJ2-3
V: TRBV18

CDR3: CASSESPGYEQYF
DNA: TGTGCCAGCAGTGAGAGCCCCGGTTACGAGCAGTACTTC
size: .
D: .
J: TRBJ2-7
V: TRBV6-1

CDR3: CASSKAGRTGAEKLFF
DNA: TGTGCCAGCAGCAAAGCCGGCAGGACGGGGGCTGAAAAACTGTTTTTT
size: .
D: .
J: TRBJ1-4
V: TRBV21-1

CDR3: CASSITPRGDFVYEQYF
DNA: TGTGCCAGCAGCATAACCCCAAGGGGAGATTTTGTCTACGAGCAGTACTTC
size: .
D: .
J: TRBJ2-7
V: TRBV13

CDR3: CASSLKRSSGRLSEQFF
DNA: TGTGCCAGCAGCTTAAAGAGATCTAGCGGGAGATTGAGTGAGCAGTTCTTC
size: .
D: TRBD2
J: TRBJ2-1
V: TRBV7-8

CDR3: CASVPGPGQSSYEQYF
DNA: TGTGCCAGCGTTCCAGGCCCGGGACAAAGCTCCTACGAGCAGTACTTC
size: once
D: .
J: TRBJ2-7
V: TRBV28

CDR3: CASSPRTEIYGYTF
DNA: TGTGCCAGCAGTCCAAGGACAGAAATCTATGGCTACACCTTC
size: few
D: .
J: TRBJ1-2
V: TRBV6-5

CDR3: CASSLGVGGGQPQHF
DNA: TGTGCCAGCAGCTTGGGAGTGGGGGGTGGTCAGCCCCAGCATTTT
size: few
D: .
J: TRBJ1-5
V: TRBV5-5

CDR3: CASRVGPGREQYF
DNA: TGTGCCAGCAGAGTCGGGCCAGGACGCGAGCAGTACTTC
size: once
D: .
J: TRBJ2-7
V: TRBV6-6

CDR3: CAWSAALNQPQHF
DNA: TGTGCCTGGAGTGCTGCTCTCAATCAGCCCCAGCATTTT
size: few
D: .
J: TRBJ1-5
V: TRBV30

CDR3: CASRYGYQETQYF
DNA: TGCGCCAGCAGATATGGGTACCAAGAGACCCAGTACTTC
size: few
D: .
J: TRBJ2-5
V: TRBV5-1

CDR3: CASSLTGGSNQPQHF
DNA: TGTGCCAGCAGCTTGACAGGGGGTAGCAATCAGCCCCAGCATTTT
size: .
D: TRBD1
J: TRBJ1-5
V: TRBV5-4

CDR3: CASSSWGSADTQYF
DNA: TGTGCCAGCAGTTCTTGGGGTAGCGCAGATACGCAGTATTTT
size: .
D: .
J: TRBJ2-3
V: TRBV27

CDR3: CASSDTDRGIGYTF
DNA: TGTGCCAGCAGTGACACCGACAGGGGAATTGGCTACACCTTC
size: few
D: TRBD1
J: TRBJ1-2
V: TRBV6-4

CDR3: CSVLSHRTNYEQYF
DNA: TGCAGCGTACTGTCTCACCGGACCAACTACGAGCAGTACTTC
size: .
D: .
J: TRBJ2-7
V: TRBV29-1

CDR3: CASSLDRSSYGYTF
DNA: TGTGCCAGCAGCTTGGACCGTTCCTCCTATGGCTACACCTTC
size: once
D: .
J: TRBJ1-2
V: TRBV11-2

CDR3: CASSPDGYYGYTF
DNA: TGTGCCAGCTCACCAGACGGCTACTATGGCTACACCTTC
size: once
D: .
J: TRBJ1-2
V: TRBV18

CDR3: CASSFGFGQPQHF
DNA: TGCGCCAGCAGCTTTGGTTTTGGTCAGCCCCAGCATTTT
size: .
D: .
J: TRBJ1-5
V: TRBV5-1

CDR3: CASSMGWGALVTEAFF
DNA: TGTGCCAGTAGTATGGGATGGGGGGCTTTAGTCACTGAAGCTTTCTTT
size: .
D: .
J: TRBJ1-1
V: TRBV19

CDR3: CASSLGRRTGANVLTF
DNA: TGTGCCAGCAGCTTAGGTAGGAGGACTGGGGCCAACGTCCTGACTTTC
size: .
D: .
J: TRBJ2-6
V: TRBV11-2

CDR3: CASSLPGQIYEQYF
DNA: TGTGCCAGCTCTCTTCCTGGACAGATCTACGAGCAGTACTTC
size: .
D: .
J: TRBJ2-7
V: TRBV18

CDR3: CASSPTSGLLYEQYF
DNA: TGTGCCAGCAGCCCGACTAGCGGTCTACTCTACGAGCAGTACTTC
size: .
D: TRBD2
J: TRBJ2-7
V: TRBV7-8

CDR3: CASSYRTGGGYTF
DNA: TGTGCCAGCAGTTACAGGACAGGCGGTGGCTACACCTTC
size: .
D: TRBD1
J: TRBJ1-2
V: TRBV6-5

CDR3: CASSEGAAIGPYNEQFF
DNA: TGTGCCAGCAGTGAAGGGGCGGCAATAGGGCCCTACAATGAGCAGTTCTTC
size: .
D: .
J: TRBJ2-1
V: TRBV2

CDR3: CASSVDGTAGGYTF
DNA: TGTGCCAGCAGCGTAGACGGGACTGCCGGCGGCTACACCTTC
size: few
D: .
J: TRBJ1-2
V: TRBV9

CDR3: CASSFRVFGKGYGYTF
DNA: TGTGCCAGCAGTTTTCGGGTGTTTGGCAAGGGCTATGGCTACACCTTC
size: .
D: .
J: TRBJ1-2
V: TRBV28

CDR3: CASSEQVDEQFF
DNA: TGTGCCAGCAGTGAACAGGTGGATGAGCAGTTCTTC
size: .
D: .
J: TRBJ2-1
V: TRBV2

CDR3: CASSPLPGQPGTEAFF
DNA: TGCGCCAGCAGCCCACTCCCCGGACAGCCGGGCACTGAAGCTTTCTTT
size: .
D: .
J: TRBJ1-1
V: TRBV5-1

CDR3: CASSVALSLSTDTQYF
DNA: TGTGCCAGCAGCGTAGCTCTAAGCCTATCCACAGATACGCAGTATTTT
size: .
D: .
J: TRBJ2-3
V: TRBV9

CDR3: CASSFNRREWNNEQFF
DNA: TGTGCCAGCAGTTTTAATAGACGGGAGTGGAACAATGAGCAGTTCTTC
size: .
D: .
J: TRBJ2-1
V: TRBV27

CDR3: CASSQEGQVGQPQHF
DNA: TGTGCCAGCAGCCAAGAAGGACAGGTGGGTCAGCCCCAGCATTTT
size: few
D: TRBD1
J: TRBJ1-5
V: TRBV4-2

CDR3: CASSLTGDTGELFF
DNA: TGCGCCAGCAGCTTAACAGGGGACACCGGGGAGCTGTTTTTT
size: .
D: TRBD1
J: TRBJ2-2
V: TRBV5-1

CDR3: CASSWDNEQFF
DNA: TGTGCCAGCAGCTGGGACAATGAGCAGTTCTTC
size: .
D: .
J: TRBJ2-1
V: TRBV5-6

CDR3: CASSTGGSQPQHF
DNA: TGTGCCAGCAGTACAGGGGGTTCTCAGCCCCAGCATTTT
size: .
D: TRBD1
J: TRBJ1-5
V: TRBV6-1

CDR3: CASRGYGGVNSPLHF
DNA: TGTGCCAGCAGAGGGTACGGCGGGGTAAATTCACCCCTCCACTTT
size: .
D: .
J: TRBJ1-6
V: TRBV28

CDR3: CASSLTSGSGELFF
DNA: TGTGCCAGCAGCTTGACTAGCGGGAGTGGGGAGCTGTTTTTT
size: .
D: TRBD2
J: TRBJ2-2
V: TRBV11-2

CDR3: CASSTVGQETQYF
DNA: TGTGCCAGCTCAACTGTGGGACAAGAGACCCAGTACTTC
size: .
D: .
J: TRBJ2-5
V: TRBV18

CDR3: CASRDSFRVMNTEAFF
DNA: TGTGCCAGCAGAGACTCGTTCCGGGTAATGAACACTGAAGCTTTCTTT
size: .
D: .
J: TRBJ1-1
V: TRBV6-6

CDR3: CASSRTSGTYNEQFF
DNA: TGTGCCAGTAGTCGGACTAGCGGAACCTACAATGAGCAGTTCTTC
size: .
D: TRBD2
J: TRBJ2-1
V: TRBV19

CDR3: CASSIKQGRETQYF
DNA: TGTGCCAGTAGCATAAAACAGGGTCGGGAGACCCAGTACTTC
size: .
D: .
J: TRBJ2-5
V: TRBV19

CDR3: CASSREGTDNEKLFF
DNA: TGCGCCAGCAGCCGCGAGGGGACCGATAATGAAAAACTGTTTTTT
size: .
D: .
J: TRBJ1-4
V: TRBV5-1

CDR3: CASSLEFGNTDTQYF
DNA: TGTGCCAGCAGCTTAGAATTCGGAAACACAGATACGCAGTATTTT
size: .
D: .
J: TRBJ2-3
V: TRBV7-9

CDR3: CASSLREGANIQYF
DNA: TGTGCCAGCAGTTTAAGGGAGGGGGCAAACATTCAGTACTTC
size: .
D: .
J: TRBJ2-4
V: TRBV28

CDR3: CASSFRTGIYQPQHF
DNA: TGTGCCAGCAGTTTCAGGACAGGGATTTATCAGCCCCAGCATTTT
size: .
D: TRBD1
J: TRBJ1-5
V: TRBV28

CDR3: CASSIGTGQYEQYF
DNA: TGTGCCAGTAGTATCGGGACAGGTCAATACGAGCAGTACTTC
size: once
D: TRBD1
J: TRBJ2-7
V: TRBV19

CDR3: CASRNTGGPTYNEQFF
DNA: TGTGCCAGCAGGAACACAGGGGGCCCGACATACAATGAGCAGTTCTTC
size: .
D: TRBD1
J: TRBJ2-1
V: TRBV6-4

CDR3: CASSPGKGYEQYF
DNA: TGTGCCAGCAGCCCTGGGAAGGGCTACGAGCAGTACTTC
size: once
D: .
J: TRBJ2-7
V: TRBV7-3

CDR3: CASSSPRDNEQFF
DNA: TGTGCCAGCAGTAGCCCTAGGGACAATGAGCAGTTCTTC
size: .
D: .
J: TRBJ2-1
V: TRBV6-6

CDR3: CASSLDTYEQYF
DNA: TGTGCCAGCAGCTTAGATACCTACGAGCAGTACTTC
size: .
D: .
J: TRBJ2-7
V: TRBV7-8

CDR3: CASTRQGPGELFF
DNA: TGTGCCAGCACCCGGCAGGGACCCGGGGAGCTGTTTTTT
size: .
D: .
J: TRBJ2-2
V: TRBV6-1

CDR3: CASSESWNYGYTF
DNA: TGCGCCAGCAGTGAGTCCTGGAACTATGGCTACACCTTC
size: .
D: .
J: TRBJ1-2
V: TRBV10-1